The entry that follows covers one TCR beta chain sequence. The data belong to a study of blood T cell repertoires in COVID-19. Study-level background: From T cells, B-cell-depleted T cells, or PBMCs came the material, which was cDNA or gDNA.

Germline V CDR1 and CDR2: SGHRS, YFSETQ. V was pared by 0 bases and J by 8 bases, with 9 bases of the junction left unmatched. CDR3 length: 16 residues. Generated by immunoSEQ multiplex PCR, the TCRdb table keeps only in-frame clones and is missing some. The sample contains 130,000 to 150,000 clones, 88% of which appear only once. This clonotype originated in a human donor in a cohort sampled during active COVID-19. This chain links TRBV5-1 with TRBJ2-1; the match to TRBD2 covers 9 bases. Sequencing was done on a sample of peripheral blood. The CDR3 DNA is TGCGCCAGCAGCTTGGCCTTAGTAGCGGGAGTAGATGAGCAGTTCTTC. Translated, it gives CASSLALVAGVDEQFF.